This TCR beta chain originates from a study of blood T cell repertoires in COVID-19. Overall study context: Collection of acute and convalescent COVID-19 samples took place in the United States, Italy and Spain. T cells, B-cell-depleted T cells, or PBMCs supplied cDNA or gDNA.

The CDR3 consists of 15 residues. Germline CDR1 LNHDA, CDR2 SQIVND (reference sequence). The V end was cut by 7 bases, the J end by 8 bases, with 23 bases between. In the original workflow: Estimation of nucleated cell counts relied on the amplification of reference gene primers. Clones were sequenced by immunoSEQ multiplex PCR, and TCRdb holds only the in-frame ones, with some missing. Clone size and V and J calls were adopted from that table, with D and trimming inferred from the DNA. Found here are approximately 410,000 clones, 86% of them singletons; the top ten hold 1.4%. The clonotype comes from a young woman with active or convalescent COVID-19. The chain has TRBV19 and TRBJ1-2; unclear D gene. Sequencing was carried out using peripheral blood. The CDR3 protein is CASTPAPGRRWGYTF. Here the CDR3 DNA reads TGTGCCAGTACCCCAGCTCCCGGGAGGCGGTGGGGCTACACCTTC.